Shown below are 2 T cell receptor beta chains from a single sample sequenced in a study of T cell responses to AZD1222 COVID-19 vaccine. Data came from immunoSEQ multiplex PCR; TCRdb stores just in-frame clones and leaves some out. Counted here are over 150,000 clones, over 85% occurring once; the ten biggest clones make up more than 0.85%. The sequences come from peripheral blood, collected 28 days after the second dose of the MenACWY control vaccine. Receptor source: an adult who received the MenACWY meningococcal vaccine as a control.

The chain carries TRBV5-1 and TRBJ1-4; possibly TRBD1 for D (5 bases). Germline V gene data show CDR1 as SGHRS and CDR2 as YFSETQ. Trimming removed 4 bases at V and 8 bases at J, with 18 bases between. CDR3 length equals 15 residues. The CDR3 reads CASSPGGRAEEKLFF. The DNA for the CDR3 is TGCGCCAGCAGCCCGGGAGGCAGGGCGGAAGAAAAACTGTTTTTT.

The chain is built from TRBV5-1 and TRBJ1-1; weak D call: TRBD1 (5 bases). This CDR3 spans 14 amino acids. Trimming stripped 4 bases from V and 1 base from J, with 11 bases between. From germline, CDR1 is SGHRS and CDR2 YFSETQ. For the CDR3, the DNA is TGCGCCAGCAGCCCAGAGGGGCGGAACACTGAAGCTTTCTTT. Protein: CASSPEGRNTEAFF.